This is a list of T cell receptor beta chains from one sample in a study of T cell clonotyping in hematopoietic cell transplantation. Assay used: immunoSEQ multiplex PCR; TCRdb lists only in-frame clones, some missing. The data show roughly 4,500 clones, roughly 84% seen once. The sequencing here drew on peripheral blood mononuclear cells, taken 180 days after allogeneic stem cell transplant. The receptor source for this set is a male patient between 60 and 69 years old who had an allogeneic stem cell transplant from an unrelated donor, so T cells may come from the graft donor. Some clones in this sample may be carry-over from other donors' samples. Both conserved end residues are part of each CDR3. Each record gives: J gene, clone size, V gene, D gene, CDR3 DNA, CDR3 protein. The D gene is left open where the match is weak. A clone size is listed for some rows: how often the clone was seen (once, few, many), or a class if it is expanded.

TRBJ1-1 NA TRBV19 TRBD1 TGTGCCAGTGGCAAAGGGCCGGGACAGATGAACACTGAAGCTTTCTTT CASGKGPGQMNTEAFF
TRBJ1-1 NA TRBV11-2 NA TGTGCCAGCAGCTGGGGAGGGGCGAGGAACACTGAAGCTTTCTTT CASSWGGARNTEAFF
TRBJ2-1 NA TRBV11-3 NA TGTGCCAGCAGTCTAGGCCCGAGTGAGCAGTTCTTC CASSLGPSEQFF
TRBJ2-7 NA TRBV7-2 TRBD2 TGTGCCAGCAGCTTAGAAGCGGGAGGTGAGCAGTACTTC CASSLEAGGEQYF
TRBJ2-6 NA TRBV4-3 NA TGCGCCAGCAGCCAAGCGAAGGCTCAGGCGGGGGCCAACGTCCTGACTTTC CASSQAKAQAGANVLTF
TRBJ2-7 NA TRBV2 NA TGTGCCAGCAGCAAAGAGGGCCAAGGGGCCTACGAGCAGTACTTC CASSKEGQGAYEQYF
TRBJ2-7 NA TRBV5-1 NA TGCGCCAGCAGCTTTTGGCAGGGATCCTACGAGCAGTACTTC CASSFWQGSYEQYF
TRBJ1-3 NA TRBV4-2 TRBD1 TGTGCCAGCAGCCAAGACTCGAGCACAGGGGGCGGAAACACCATATATTTT CASSQDSSTGGGNTIYF
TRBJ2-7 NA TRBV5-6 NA TGTGCCAGCAGCTTCGGCCAGGAGGAGGGCGAGCAGTACTTC CASSFGQEEGEQYF
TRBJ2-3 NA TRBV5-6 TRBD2 TGTGCCGGCAGGCGGACTAGCGGGGCCGTCTGGGGGACGCAGTATTTT CAGRRTSGAVWGTQYF
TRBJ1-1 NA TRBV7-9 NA TGTGCCAGCAGCTTAGGTGGGGACACGGAAGCTTTCTTT CASSLGGDTEAFF
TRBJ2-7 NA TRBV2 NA TGTGCCAGCAGGGGTAGGAACGAGCAGTACTTC CASRGRNEQYF
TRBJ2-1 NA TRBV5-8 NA TGTGCCAGCAGGGCGGACTTCGCCCGCAATGAGCAGTTCTTC CASRADFARNEQFF
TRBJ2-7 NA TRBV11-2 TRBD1 TGTGCCAGCACCAACGCTTTGGACAGGGGGAGCACCTACGAGCAGTACTTC CASTNALDRGSTYEQYF
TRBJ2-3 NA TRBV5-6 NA TGTGCCAGCAGCATTGATGGGGACGGAATCACAGATACGCAGTATTTT CASSIDGDGITDTQYF
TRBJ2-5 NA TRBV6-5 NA TGTGCCACCGGGCGAGTGGAGACCCAGTACTTC CATGRVETQYF
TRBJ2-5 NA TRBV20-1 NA TGCAGTGCTAGGGTCCAAGAGACCCAGTACTTC CSARVQETQYF
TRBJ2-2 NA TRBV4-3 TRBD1 TGCGCCAGCAGCCAAGATCCAGGGGGTCCGAACACCGGGGAGCTGTTTTTT CASSQDPGGPNTGELFF
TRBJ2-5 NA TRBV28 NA TGTGCCAGCAGCCCTTCACTCCTACCTCAAGAGACCCAGTACTTC CASSPSLLPQETQYF
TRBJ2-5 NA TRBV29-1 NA TGCAGCGTTCTCCAAGAGACCCAGTACTTC CSVLQETQYF
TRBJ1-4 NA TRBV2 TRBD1 TGTGCCAGCAACAGGGGAGGAGAAAAACTGTTTTTT CASNRGGEKLFF
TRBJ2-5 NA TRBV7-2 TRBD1 TGTGCCAGCAGCGACAGGACAGGGCGTGAGACCCAGTACTTC CASSDRTGRETQYF
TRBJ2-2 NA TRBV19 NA TGTGCCAGTAGTATTAAACCATACACCGGGGAGCTGTTTTTT CASSIKPYTGELFF
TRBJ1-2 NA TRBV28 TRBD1 TGTGCCAGCAGTGCCCAGGGACAGGGGGCTCGTGGCTACACCTTC CASSAQGQGARGYTF
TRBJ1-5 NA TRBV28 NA TGTGCCAGCAGTAGGACCGGATCCGTACAGCCCCAGCATTTT CASSRTGSVQPQHF
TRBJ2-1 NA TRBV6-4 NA TGTGCCAGCAGTCTACACCCGGAGGGTAGTAATGAGCAGTTCTTC CASSLHPEGSNEQFF
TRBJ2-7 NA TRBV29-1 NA TGCAGCGCTGGAGCCCACTCCCCAGGGTCCGATTACGAGCAGTACTTC CSAGAHSPGSDYEQYF
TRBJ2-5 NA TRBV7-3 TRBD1 TGTGCCAGCAGCCAGACAGGGGATGGGACCCAGTACTTC CASSQTGDGTQYF
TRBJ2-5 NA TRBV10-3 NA TGTGCCATCAGTGACCACTTGCAGGGCTACCAAGAGACCCAGTACTTC CAISDHLQGYQETQYF
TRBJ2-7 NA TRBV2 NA TGTGCCAGCAGTGAAGCGGCAACCTCCTACGAGCAGTACTTC CASSEAATSYEQYF
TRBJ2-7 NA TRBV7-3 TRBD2 TGTGCCAGCAGCTTAGGTAGCGGGGATAACTACGAGCAGTACTTC CASSLGSGDNYEQYF
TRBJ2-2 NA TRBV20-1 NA TGCAGTGCTGAAAACACCGGGGAGCTGTTTTTT CSAENTGELFF
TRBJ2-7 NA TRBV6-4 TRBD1 TGTGCCAGCAGTGAGCGACAGGGGGCCTACGAGCAGTACTTC CASSERQGAYEQYF
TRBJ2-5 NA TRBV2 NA TGTGCCAGCTTAACGGGGCTGGCGACCGAGACCCAGTACTTC CASLTGLATETQYF
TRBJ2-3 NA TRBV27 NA TGTGCCAGCAGTTTATATCCCCCTCGACTGGGGGGCCTCGGCACAGATACGCAGTATTTT CASSLYPPRLGGLGTDTQYF
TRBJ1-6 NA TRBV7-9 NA TGTGCCAGCAGCTTATTTCCAGGGCAGCCACCCCTCCACTTT CASSLFPGQPPLHF
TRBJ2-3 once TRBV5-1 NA TGCGCCAGCAGCAGTATGGGGGAGACGCAGTATTTT CASSSMGETQYF
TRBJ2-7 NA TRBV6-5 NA TGTGCCAGCAGCCGGACTTCGGGGCACGAGCAGTACTTC CASSRTSGHEQYF
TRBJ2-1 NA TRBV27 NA TGTGCCAGCAGTTTAGCGGCTTCCTACAATGAGCAGTTCTTC CASSLAASYNEQFF
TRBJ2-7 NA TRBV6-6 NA TGTGCCAGCAGGGTGGGAGGAGGGTACGAGCAGTACTTC CASRVGGGYEQYF
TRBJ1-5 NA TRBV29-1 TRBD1 TGCAGCGTCGCGACAGGGGGCGGCAATCAGCCCCAGCATTTT CSVATGGGNQPQHF
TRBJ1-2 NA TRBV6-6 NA TGTGCCAGCAGTGCGTCGGGGCTCAGTTTCTATGGCTACACCTTC CASSASGLSFYGYTF
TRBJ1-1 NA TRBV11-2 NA TGTGCCAGCAGGCCGGACACGATTGAAGCTTTCTTT CASRPDTIEAFF
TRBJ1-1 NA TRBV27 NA TGTGCCAGCAGGCGGGGACCGGCGAACACTGAAGCTTTCTTT CASRRGPANTEAFF
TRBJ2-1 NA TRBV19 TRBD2 TGTGCCAGTAGTCTGACTAGCAACTCCTACAATGAGCAGTTCTTC CASSLTSNSYNEQFF
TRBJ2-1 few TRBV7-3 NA TGTGCCAGCAGCTTAAGGGGACGGACGAGCTCCTACAATGAGCAGTTCTTC CASSLRGRTSSYNEQFF
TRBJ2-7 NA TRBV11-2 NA TGTGCCAGCAGCTTAGGGACGGGATCCTACGAGCAGTACTTC CASSLGTGSYEQYF
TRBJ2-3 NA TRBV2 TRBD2 TGTGCCAGCAGTTTGGGACTAGCGTCTAGCACAGATACGCAGTATTTT CASSLGLASSTDTQYF
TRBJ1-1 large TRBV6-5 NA TGTGCCAGCAGTTATGCAGGGCCCGCTGAAGCTTTCTTT CASSYAGPAEAFF
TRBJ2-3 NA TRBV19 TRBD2 TGTGCCAGTAGTAGGACTAGCGGGGGGGCAGATACGCAGTATTTT CASSRTSGGADTQYF
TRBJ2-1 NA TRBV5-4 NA TGTGCCAGCAGCGCCGGGACCGGCAATGAGCAGTTCTTC CASSAGTGNEQFF
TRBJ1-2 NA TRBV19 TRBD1 TGTGCCAGTAGCATAACCGGGACAGGGGGTAACGGCTACACCTTC CASSITGTGGNGYTF
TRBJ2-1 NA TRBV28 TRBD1 TGTGCCAGCAACGTGGGACAGCAAGAGACCCAGTTCTTC CASNVGQQETQFF
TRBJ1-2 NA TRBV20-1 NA TGCAGTGCTCGGACAGAGAATGGCTACACCTTC CSARTENGYTF
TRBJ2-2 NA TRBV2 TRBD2 TGTGCCAGCCGGGAGGGACCCAATACCGGGGAGCTGTTTTTT CASREGPNTGELFF